Shown below are 23 T cell receptor beta chains from a single sample sequenced in a study of T cells in Graves' hyperthyroidism and ophthalmopathy. Template material for amplifying TCR beta CDR3 regions consisted of RNA transcripts. The HTBI primer set drove a first-round RT-PCR of the TCR CDR3. TCRdb re-analysed the multiplex PCR reads in MiXCR, keeping a single row per CDR3 protein. The sample lists 530,000 or so distinct CDR3 sequences, 15% to 20% seen once, with roughly a sixth in the top ten. Sample: blood. The receptors were sampled from a woman aged 18-29 years with Graves' ophthalmopathy.

The table lists this clonotype with many counts. The rearrangement links TRBV28 to TRBJ2-1; D might be TRBD1 (6 bases). The CDR3 runs to 17 residues. V was trimmed by 7 bases and J by 8 bases, leaving 27 bases between them. The germline V gene encodes CDR1 MDHEN and CDR2 SYDVKM. CDR3 in DNA: TGTGCCAGCATAGTATCTTTAGGAAGCCAAGGGGGTCATGAGCAGTTCTTC. Amino acid sequence: CASIVSLGSQGGHEQFF.

This clonotype was detected many times. V gene TRBV7-8 combines with J gene TRBJ2-7; D remains ambiguous. Germline CDR1 and CDR2: SGHVS and FQNEAQ. V was shortened by 1 base and J by 3 bases, with 10 bases between the two germline ends. The CDR3 runs to 14 residues. CDR3 coding DNA: TGTGCCAGCAGCTTAGGTACAGAGATCTACGAGCAGTACTTC. Encoded protein: CASSLGTEIYEQYF.

This clonotype was observed a few times. V is TRBV7-6 and J is TRBJ2-7, with D possibly matching TRBD1 (6 bases). Between the trimmed V and J ends, which lost 1 base and 4 bases, there was a span of 17 bases. In germline, CDR1 is SGHVS, CDR2 FNYEAQ. The CDR3 has 16 amino acids. In DNA, the CDR3 is TGTGCCAGCAGCTTAGGGCTTAAGGGGGAAACATACGAGCAGTACTTC. It yields the protein CASSLGLKGETYEQYF.

The chain has TRBV18 and TRBJ1-5, with D possibly matching TRBD1 (5 bases). Per germline, CDR1 KGHSH and CDR2 LQKENI. This CDR3 has 17 amino acids. V gave up 3 bases and J gave up 0 bases, with 15 bases separating them. The CDR3 coding sequence is TGTGCCAGCTCACCCCGCGGGGGGTCCTATAGCAATCAGCCCCAGCATTTT. It codes for CASSPRGGSYSNQPQHF.

V is TRBV29-1 and J is TRBJ2-1, with D tentatively TRBD2 (5 bases). Deletions cut 7 bases from V and 7 bases from J, with 8 bases between. This CDR3 comprises 10 residues. Per the germline V gene, CDR1 is SQVTM and CDR2 is ANQGSEA. This CDR3 is CSGGWNEQFF. The CDR3 DNA reads as TGCAGCGGAGGGTGGAATGAGCAGTTCTTC.

The J gene is TRBJ1-3, the V gene TRBV9; TRBD1 aligns across 10 bases. The CDR3 is 15 residues long. Germline assignment: CDR1 SGDLS and CDR2 YYNGEE. The J segment lost 3 bases and the V segment lost 2 bases, leaving 2 bases of the junction unmatched. CDR3 residues: CASSVDRGDGNTIYF. The DNA for the CDR3 is TGTGCCAGCAGCGTGGACAGGGGGGATGGAAACACCATATATTTT.

In its sample, this clonotype was seen a few times. The gene calls are TRBV6-2 or TRBV6-3 and TRBJ2-7; D gene uncertain. This CDR3 has 13 residues. CDR1 MNHEY and CDR2 SVGEGT come from the germline V gene. Trimming cost V 4 bases and J 2 bases, with 9 bases left between them. Here the CDR3 reads CASSSGIAYEQYF. The CDR3 DNA is TGTGCCAGCAGTTCCGGAATCGCCTACGAGCAGTACTTC.

This clonotype was observed many times. The V and J genes are TRBV4-1 and TRBJ2-3; tentatively, D is TRBD1 (5 bases). The V and J ends lost 3 bases and 6 bases respectively, with 13 bases between them. Germline loops: CDR1 MGHRA, CDR2 YSYEKL. This CDR3 comprises 14 residues. CDR3 sequence reads: CASSHQVDTDTQYF. The CDR3 nucleotides read TGCGCCAGCAGCCACCAGGTGGACACCGATACGCAGTATTTT.

There are many counts of this clonotype. The genes are TRBV6-1 and TRBJ2-1, with TRBD2 matching over 13 bases. From germline, CDR1 is MNHNS and CDR2 SASEGT. The CDR3 has 14 amino acids. V lost 10 bases and J lost 9; bases outside the gene matches: 9. In nucleotides, the CDR3 is TGTGCCACTTCGACTAGCGGGGGGCGGGGTGAGCAGTTCTTC. Its protein is CATSTSGGRGEQFF.

This clonotype has ten or more counts. V is TRBV7-2 and J is TRBJ1-1, with D perhaps TRBD1 (5 bases). V lost 2 bases to trimming and J lost 3 bases, with 10 bases between them. This CDR3 contains 14 residues. Germline lookup yields CDR1 SGHTA and CDR2 FQGNSA. The CDR3 DNA is TGTGCCAGCAGCTTATACGCGGGGGACACTGAAGCTTTCTTT. Amino acid sequence: CASSLYAGDTEAFF.

There are a few counts of this clonotype. The V and J genes are TRBV18 and TRBJ2-1, with 8 positions matching TRBD1. Germline loops: CDR1 KGHSH, CDR2 LQKENI. The CDR3 runs to 15 residues. V gave up 1 base and J gave up 5 bases; unmatched junction bases: 4. CDR3 region: CASSPLWTGNNEQFF. The CDR3 DNA reads TGTGCCAGCTCACCACTATGGACAGGGAACAATGAGCAGTTCTTC.

There are many counts of this clonotype. The rearrangement joins TRBV20-1 to TRBJ1-4; D is unresolved. V lost 4 bases, J lost 0 bases, and 6 bases lay in between. The CDR3 has 13 amino acids. The V gene's germline CDR1 is DFQATT and CDR2 SNEGSKA (reference sequence). CDR3 sequence: CSAKPATNEKLFF. The CDR3, as DNA: TGCAGTGCTAAGCCTGCAACTAATGAAAAACTGTTTTTT.

The V gene is TRBV30, the J gene TRBJ2-2, with 7 bases identical to TRBD1. The CDR3 has 14 amino acids. V lost 3 bases and J lost 4; bases outside the gene matches: 5. Germline assignment: CDR1 GTSNPN and CDR2 SVGIG (reference sequence). The DNA of the CDR3 is TGTGCCTGGAGCAAGACAGGGACCACCGGGGAGCTGTTTTTT. Translated: CAWSKTGTTGELFF.

This chain uses TRBV4-3 with TRBJ1-5; D is unclear. Deletions cut 4 bases from V and 3 bases from J, with 7 bases between. Germline V CDR1 and CDR2: LGHNA, YSLEER. This CDR3 has 13 amino acids. CDR3 residues: CASSLRINQPQHF. CDR3 coding DNA: TGCGCCAGCAGCCTACGGATCAATCAGCCCCAGCATTTT.

V gene TRBV4-3 combines with J gene TRBJ2-3; 13 bases are shared with TRBD2. V shed 4 bases and J 5 bases; nucleotides not matched to a gene: 3. Per germline, CDR1 LGHNA and CDR2 YSLEER. The CDR3 covers 15 residues. The CDR3 sequence: CASSRGTSGKDTQYF. DNA of the CDR3: TGCGCCAGCAGCCGAGGGACTAGCGGGAAAGATACGCAGTATTTT.

The chain recombines TRBV10-3 with TRBJ1-1; 7 bases align to TRBD1. The CDR3 length is 14 residues. Germline-derived CDR1 and CDR2 are ENHRY and SYGVKD. The V and J ends lost 2 bases and 4 bases, in that order; junction bases with no gene match: 4. In nucleotides, the CDR3 is TGTGCCATCAGTGAGGACAGGGCGGGCACTGAAGCTTTCTTT. Protein product: CAISEDRAGTEAFF.

The chain uses TRBV28 and TRBJ2-7; perhaps D is TRBD1 or TRBD2 (5 bases each). The CDR3 runs 12 residues. Trimming took 3 bases from V and 9 from J, leaving 12 bases between them. CDR1 MDHEN and CDR2 SYDVKM come from the germline V gene. The CDR3 DNA reads as TGTGCCAGCAGTTTGACCGGGACCCCGCAGTACTTC. This sequence encodes CASSLTGTPQYF. The full variable domain, with the rest looked up from reference TRBV28 and TRBJ2-7, is DVKVTQSSRYLVKRTGEKVFLECVQDMDHENMFWYRQDPGLGLRLIYFSYDVKMKEKGDIPEGYSVSREKKERFSLILESASTNQTSMYLCASSLTGTPQYFGPGTRLTVT.

This clonotype was observed many times. V gene TRBV6-1 combines with J gene TRBJ2-3; TRBD2 agrees at 15 bases. The CDR3 sequence is 19 residues long. V was pared by 0 bases and J by 2 bases, with 6 bases of the junction left unmatched. CDR1 MNHNS and CDR2 SASEGT come from the germline V gene. CDR3: CASSEAPGLAGGVTDTQYF. In DNA, the CDR3 is TGTGCCAGCAGTGAAGCCCCGGGACTAGCGGGGGGCGTCACAGATACGCAGTATTTT.

The chain is built from TRBV4-1 and TRBJ2-1, with D possibly TRBD2 on 6 matching bases. The V end lost 0 bases, the J end lost 2 bases, and 14 bases lay between the germline ends. This CDR3 comprises 17 residues. CDR1 is MGHRA, CDR2 YSYEKL, per germline. CDR3 nucleotide sequence: TGCGCCAGCAGCCAAGAATCCAGCGGAGGGGCCTACAATGAGCAGTTCTTC. Residues: CASSQESSGGAYNEQFF.

The chain has TRBV6-4 and TRBJ2-3; 10 positions agree with TRBD2. The V gene's germline CDR1 is MRHNA and CDR2 SNTAGT. The CDR3 runs 17 residues. Germline trimming cut 0 bases from V and 5 bases from J; bases unmatched to any gene: 8. Here the CDR3 DNA reads TGTGCCAGCAGTGACTCCCCAGCGGGGGGGTATTTAGATACGCAGTATTTT. It is translated as CASSDSPAGGYLDTQYF.

In nucleotides, the CDR3 is TGTGCCAGCAGGGGACTAGCGGGGGCCTACGAGCAGTACTTC. This sequence encodes CASRGLAGAYEQYF. V and J are TRBV28 and TRBJ2-7; 14 bases map to TRBD2. V trimming: 6 bases; J trimming: 2 bases; junction bases outside the gene matches: 0. The CDR3 consists of 14 residues. Germline V lookup: CDR1 MDHEN, CDR2 SYDVKM. Variable domain in full (rest from reference TRBV28 and TRBJ2-7): DVKVTQSSRYLVKRTGEKVFLECVQDMDHENMFWYRQDPGLGLRLIYFSYDVKMKEKGDIPEGYSVSREKKERFSLILESASTNQTSMYLCASRGLAGAYEQYFGPGTRLTVT.

This sequence joins TRBV11-2 and TRBJ2-2; 7 bases align to TRBD2. Per germline, CDR1 SGHAT and CDR2 FQNNGV. V shed 4 bases, J shed 4 bases, and the junction held 9 bases outside the gene matches. The CDR3 is 16 amino acids. DNA for the CDR3: TGTGCCAGCAGCTCCCTTCGACTAGCCAGCACCGGGGAGCTGTTTTTT. This sequence encodes CASSSLRLASTGELFF.

This clonotype was seen more than once but under ten times. The V call is TRBV20-1, the J call TRBJ1-1; unclear D gene. This CDR3 region has 15 residues. Germline V CDR1 and CDR2: DFQATT, SNEGSKA (reference sequence). Deletions cut 3 bases from V and 2 bases from J, with 16 bases between. Here the CDR3 DNA reads TGCAGTGCTAGGACATCCAGGACTTCCAACACTGAAGCTTTCTTT. It codes for CSARTSRTSNTEAFF.